The T cell receptor beta chain under discussion was sequenced for a study of blood T cell repertoires in COVID-19. Study details: T cells, B-cell-depleted T cells, or PBMCs provided the cDNA or gDNA that served as material.

Germline values: CDR1 KGHSH, CDR2 LQKENI. The CDR3 sequence is 15 residues long. J gave up 15 bases and V 5 bases, and 18 bases lay outside the gene matches. In the authors' workflow: The assay estimated nucleated cells by amplifying reference gene primers. Produced via immunoSEQ multiplex PCR; TCRdb's table is partial and in-frame only. V, J and clone size reflect that table, while D and trimming were determined from the DNA. This table has 390,000 or so clones, about 90% appearing once. Sequencing input: peripheral blood. This chain connects TRBV18 to TRBJ2-1; TRBD1 agrees at 8 bases. The sequence was obtained from a man aged 18 to 29 with active or convalescent COVID-19. CDR3: CASSVQGASSTEWFF. CDR3 nucleotides: TGTGCCAGCTCAGTTCAGGGGGCTTCTTCCACGGAGTGGTTCTTC.